This T cell receptor beta chain was sequenced in a study of blood T cell repertoires in COVID-19. The overall study: Sites in the United States, Italy and Spain provided acute and convalescent COVID-19 samples. From T cells, B-cell-depleted T cells, or PBMCs came the material, which was cDNA or gDNA.

Trimming removed 4 bases at V and 5 bases at J, with 15 bases between. The length of the CDR3 is 15 residues. Per the germline V gene, CDR1 is SGHRS and CDR2 is YFSETQ. The protocol was immunoSEQ multiplex PCR, while the TCRdb copy is restricted to in-frame clones and leaves out a portion. The data contain roughly 410,000 clones, 70% to 90% of them seen just once; the ten biggest clones take up under 3%. The chain joins TRBV5-1 to TRBJ2-2; maybe TRBD1 (6 bases). The TCR was taken from a woman aged 60-70 years with COVID-19, enrolled during active disease. The sequenced sample was peripheral blood. Here the CDR3 reads CASSGSTGSTGELFF. For the CDR3, the DNA is TGCGCCAGCAGCGGTTCAACAGGGAGTACCGGGGAGCTGTTTTTT.